The clone carrying this T cell receptor (beta chain) was picked up a small number of times. What it binds is not known. The CDR3 loop spans 14 amino acids. CDR1 and CDR2 from the germline V gene are MGHRA and YSYEKL. The V and J ends lost 0 bases and 2 bases respectively, with 7 bases between them. TCRdb redid the calling of the reads with MiXCR, one entry per CDR3 protein. Among some 680,000 distinct CDR3 sequences listed, approximately 34% were seen once. This entry comes from a study of T cell repertoires in cytomegalovirus infection. Study observations and caveats: CMV-specific TCR beta clonotypes restricted by HLA-C dominated the ex vivo response.

The source material was PBMCs. This rearrangement joins TRBV4-1 to TRBJ2-5; D might be TRBD1 (5 bases). This receptor was identified in a human donor in good health (CMV status not recorded). Some clones in this sample may be carry-over from other donors' samples. DNA for the CDR3: TGCGCCAGCAGCCAAGAGACAGCTCAAGAGACCCAGTACTTC. It specifies CASSQETAQETQYF.